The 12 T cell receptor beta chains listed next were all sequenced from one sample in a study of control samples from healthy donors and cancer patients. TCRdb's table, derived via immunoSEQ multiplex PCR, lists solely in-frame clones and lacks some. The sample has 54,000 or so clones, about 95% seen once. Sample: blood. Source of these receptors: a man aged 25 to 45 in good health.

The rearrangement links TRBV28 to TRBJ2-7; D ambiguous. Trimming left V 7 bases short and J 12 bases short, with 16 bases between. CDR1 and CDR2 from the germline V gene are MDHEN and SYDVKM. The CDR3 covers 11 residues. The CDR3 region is CASTSPHQRYF. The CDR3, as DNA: TGTGCCAGCACCTCACCCCACCAGAGGTACTTC.

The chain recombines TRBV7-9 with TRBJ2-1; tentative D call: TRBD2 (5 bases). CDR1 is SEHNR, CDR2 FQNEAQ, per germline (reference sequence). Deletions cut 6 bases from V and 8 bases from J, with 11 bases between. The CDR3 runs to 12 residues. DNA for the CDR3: TGTGCCAGCAGACAAGACGGGGATGAGCAGTTCTTC. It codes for CASRQDGDEQFF.

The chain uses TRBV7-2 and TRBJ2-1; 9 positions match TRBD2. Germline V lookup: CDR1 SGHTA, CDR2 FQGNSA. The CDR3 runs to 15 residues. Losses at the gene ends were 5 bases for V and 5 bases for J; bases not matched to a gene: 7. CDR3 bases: TGTGCCAGCAGCCCCGGACTAGCGAAAAACAATGAGCAGTTCTTC. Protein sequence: CASSPGLAKNNEQFF.

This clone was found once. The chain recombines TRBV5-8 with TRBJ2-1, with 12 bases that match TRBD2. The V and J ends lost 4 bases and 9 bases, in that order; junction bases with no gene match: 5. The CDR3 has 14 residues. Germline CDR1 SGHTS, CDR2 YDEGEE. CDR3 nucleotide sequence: TGTGCCAGCAGCCTAGCGGGAGGGCCTAGTGAGCAGTTCTTC. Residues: CASSLAGGPSEQFF. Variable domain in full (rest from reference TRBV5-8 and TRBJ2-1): EAGVTQSPTHLIKTRGQQATLRCSPISGHTSVYWYQQALGLGLQFLLWYDEGEERNRGNFPPRFSGRQFPNYSSELNVNALELEDSALYLCASSLAGGPSEQFFGPGTRLTVL.

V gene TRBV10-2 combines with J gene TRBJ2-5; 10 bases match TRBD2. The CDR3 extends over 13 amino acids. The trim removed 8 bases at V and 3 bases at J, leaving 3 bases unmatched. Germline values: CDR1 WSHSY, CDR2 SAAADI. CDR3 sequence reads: CASSGLAEETQYF. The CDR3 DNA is TGCGCCAGCTCTGGACTAGCGGAAGAGACCCAGTACTTC.

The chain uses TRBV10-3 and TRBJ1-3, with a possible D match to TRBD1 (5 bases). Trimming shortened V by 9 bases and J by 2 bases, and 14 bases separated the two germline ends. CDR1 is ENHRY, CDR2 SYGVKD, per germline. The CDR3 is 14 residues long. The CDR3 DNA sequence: TGTGCCATAAATCAGGGCCTCCCTGGAAACACCATATATTTT. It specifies CAINQGLPGNTIYF.

Here the CDR3 reads CASSEMGVGELFF. The CDR3 bases are TGTGCCAGCAGTGAAATGGGTGTGGGGGAGCTGTTTTTT. The rearrangement uses TRBV6-1 and TRBJ2-2, with no clear D. This CDR3 has 13 amino acids. Per the germline V gene, CDR1 is MNHNS and CDR2 is SASEGT. V dropped 2 bases and J dropped 8 bases, with 9 bases sitting between them.

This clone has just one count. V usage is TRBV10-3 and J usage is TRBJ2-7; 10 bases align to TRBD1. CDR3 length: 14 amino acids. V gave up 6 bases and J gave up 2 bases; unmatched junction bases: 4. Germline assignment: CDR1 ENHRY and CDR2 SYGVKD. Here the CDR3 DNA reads TGTGCCATCAGGAGACAGGGGGCCCCCTACGAGCAGTACTTC. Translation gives CAIRRQGAPYEQYF.

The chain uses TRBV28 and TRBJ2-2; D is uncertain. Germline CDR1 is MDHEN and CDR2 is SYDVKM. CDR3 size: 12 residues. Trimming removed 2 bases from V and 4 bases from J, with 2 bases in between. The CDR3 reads CASSLVTGELFF. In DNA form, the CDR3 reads TGTGCCAGCAGTTTAGTCACCGGGGAGCTGTTTTTT.

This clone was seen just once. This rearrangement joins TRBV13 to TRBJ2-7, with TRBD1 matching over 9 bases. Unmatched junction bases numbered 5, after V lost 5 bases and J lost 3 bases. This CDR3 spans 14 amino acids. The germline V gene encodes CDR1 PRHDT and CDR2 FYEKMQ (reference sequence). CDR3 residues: CASSHRDRDYEQYF. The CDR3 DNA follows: TGTGCCAGCAGCCACCGGGACAGGGACTACGAGCAGTACTTC.

The DNA of the CDR3 is TGTGCCAGCAGCCGGAAGACTAGCGGAGGACAGAATGAGCAGTTCTTC. As protein: CASSRKTSGGQNEQFF. This chain joins TRBV9 and TRBJ2-1; 9 bases are shared with TRBD2. The germline gives CDR1 SGDLS, CDR2 YYNGEE. This CDR3 comprises 16 residues. The junction had 12 bases not matched to a gene; V was cut back by 4 bases and J by 7 bases.

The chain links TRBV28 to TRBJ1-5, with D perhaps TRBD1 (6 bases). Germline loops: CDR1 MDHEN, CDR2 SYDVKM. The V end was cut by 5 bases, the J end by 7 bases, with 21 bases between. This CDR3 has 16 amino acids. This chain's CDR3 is CASSPTGIVRQQPQHF. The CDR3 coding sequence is TGTGCCAGCAGTCCGACAGGAATAGTACGTCAACAGCCCCAGCATTTT.